The 29 T cell receptor beta chains reported below all come from one sample, sequenced in a study of radiation and T cells in renal cell carcinoma (dated by TCRdb to about 2020). Library generation was performed with the immunoSEQ multiplex PCR assay. TCRdb re-hosts the immuneACCESS table, in-frame sequences only. Its copies lack some clones; in the studies checked, an unresolved V gene accounts for under half of them, and the cause for the rest is not known. The sample records about 140,000 clones, approximately 87% of which are singletons. The ten largest account for under 30% of the sample. This specimen's time point label, per the study, means: baseline pretreatment blood. The sample's treatment or condition label, in plain terms: 15 Gy SBRT to primary tumor, nephrectomy 4 weeks later. The sequencing here drew on blood, taken from a patient whose treatment included radiotherapy and nephrectomy. The receptor set was obtained from a woman aged 50 to 60 with renal cell carcinoma.

V and J are TRBV7-2 and TRBJ2-7; the match to TRBD1 covers 8 bases. Trimming at V came to 1 base and at J to 4 bases, leaving 3 bases not matched to a gene. Germline assignment: CDR1 SGHTA and CDR2 FQGNSA. There are 14 residues in the CDR3. The CDR3 loop reads CASSLGQGAYEQYF. CDR3 nucleotides: TGTGCCAGCAGCTTAGGGCAGGGGGCGTACGAGCAGTACTTC.

This clone showed up just a few times. The V call is TRBV9, the J call TRBJ2-1; D is uncertain. The germline V gene has CDR1 SGDLS and CDR2 YYNGEE. The CDR3 totals 15 residues. The V end was cut by 0 bases, the J end by 8 bases, with 15 bases between. CDR3 coding DNA: TGTGCCAGCAGCGTAGGACTCACACATCCGGATGAGCAGTTCTTC. Protein product: CASSVGLTHPDEQFF.

This chain joins TRBV2 and TRBJ2-5; 7 nucleotides align to TRBD1. The germline V gene encodes CDR1 SNHLY and CDR2 FYNNEI. Trimming removed 6 bases from V and 3 bases from J; junction bases left unmatched: 4. The CDR3 covers 13 residues. The CDR3 protein is CASSAGTEETQYF. In DNA form, the CDR3 reads TGTGCCAGCAGCGCCGGGACAGAAGAGACCCAGTACTTC.

The chain uses TRBV5-1 and TRBJ2-7; D gene unclear. V was trimmed by 5 bases and J by 6 bases, leaving 15 bases between them. The CDR3 is made up of 13 amino acids. CDR1 and CDR2 (germline): SGHRS, YFSETQ. The CDR3 bases are TGCGCCAGCAGTTCCCGGGTAGGGTTCGAGCAGTACTTC. It yields the protein CASSSRVGFEQYF.

This clone was counted only a few times. The rearrangement uses TRBV28 and TRBJ1-5; TRBD1 agrees at 7 bases. Trimming took 6 bases from V and 2 from J; bases not matched to a gene: 10. Looked up from germline, CDR1 is MDHEN and CDR2 is SYDVKM. The CDR3 extends over 16 amino acids. CDR3 region: CASRPRGRGGNQPQHF. The CDR3 coding sequence is TGTGCCAGCAGACCACGGGGCAGGGGGGGCAATCAGCCCCAGCATTTT.

V is TRBV30 and J is TRBJ1-3; 10 bases map to TRBD1. The CDR3 is 13 amino acids. V shed 3 bases and J 6 bases; nucleotides not matched to a gene: 2. Germline V CDR1 and CDR2: GTSNPN, SVGIG (reference sequence). The CDR3 nucleotides read TGTGCCTGGAGGGGGACAGGGGCAAACACCATATATTTT. This encodes CAWRGTGANTIYF.

The CDR3 sequence: CASRDSGGYGYTF. The CDR3, as DNA: TGTGCCAGCAGGGACAGTGGAGGCTATGGCTACACCTTC. V gene TRBV6-1 combines with J gene TRBJ1-2; perhaps TRBD1 as D (6 bases). V was trimmed by 6 bases and J by 4 bases, leaving 12 bases between them. Germline values: CDR1 MNHNS, CDR2 SASEGT. This CDR3 is built from 13 residues.

The J gene is TRBJ2-5, the V gene TRBV4-3; D gene ambiguous. The CDR3 spans 13 residues. Looked up from germline, CDR1 is LGHNA and CDR2 is YSLEER. The V end lost 1 base, the J end lost 1 base, and 4 bases lay between the germline ends. CDR3 sequence: CASSQVLQETQYF. In DNA, the CDR3 is TGCGCCAGCAGCCAAGTACTCCAAGAGACCCAGTACTTC.

In nucleotides, the CDR3 is TGCGCCAGCCTACTTTCCCCCGGGACACCTTACTACGAGCAGTACTTC. Protein: CASLLSPGTPYYEQYF. This rearrangement joins TRBV4-3 to TRBJ2-7, with D possibly being TRBD1 (6 bases). CDR1 and CDR2 (germline): LGHNA, YSLEER. V was pared by 8 bases and J by 3 bases, with 23 bases between. CDR3 length equals 16 residues.

This clone came up once. J is TRBJ1-5 and V is TRBV18; TRBD1 agrees at 7 bases. Germline CDR1 reads KGHSH; CDR2 reads LQKENI. The trim removed 4 bases at V and 0 bases at J, leaving 12 bases unmatched. The CDR3 covers 18 residues. CDR3 sequence: CASSLSRDSSYSNQPQHF. The CDR3 DNA is TGTGCCAGCTCACTCAGCCGGGACAGCTCTTATAGCAATCAGCCCCAGCATTTT.

The chain links TRBV7-3 to TRBJ2-2, with D unclear. Germline lookup yields CDR1 SGHTA and CDR2 FQGTGA. Deletions cut 2 bases from V and 2 bases from J, with 6 bases between. The CDR3 spans 14 residues. This chain's CDR3 is CASSLLQNTGELFF. CDR3 bases: TGTGCCAGCAGCTTACTCCAAAACACCGGGGAGCTGTTTTTT.

The chain uses TRBV9 and TRBJ1-6, with a weak D call TRBD1 (6 bases). The CDR3 totals 16 residues. Germline assignment: CDR1 SGDLS and CDR2 YYNGEE. The V end was cut by 2 bases, the J end by 7 bases, with 16 bases between. The CDR3 sequence is CASSVGDKPVNSPLHF. For the CDR3, the DNA is TGTGCCAGCAGCGTGGGGGACAAGCCAGTAAATTCACCCCTCCACTTT. Full variable domain (rest looked up from reference TRBV9 and TRBJ1-6): DSGVTQTPKHLITATGQRVTLRCSPRSGDLSVYWYQQSLDQGLQFLIQYYNGEERAKGNILERFSAQQFPDLHSELNLSSLELGDSALYFCASSVGDKPVNSPLHFGNGTRLTVT.

The V call is TRBV4-1, the J call TRBJ2-2, with 10 bases lining up with TRBD2. Per germline, CDR1 MGHRA and CDR2 YSYEKL. The trim removed 1 base at V and 6 bases at J, leaving 14 bases unmatched. CDR3 length: 19 residues. The CDR3: CASSQGLAGAPEGSGELFF. CDR3 nucleotides: TGCGCCAGCAGCCAAGGACTAGCGGGCGCTCCGGAGGGCTCCGGGGAGCTGTTTTTT.

The genes are TRBV7-9 and TRBJ1-2, with D unresolved. The CDR3 is 13 residues long. Trimming removed 3 bases at V and 2 bases at J, with 7 bases between. CDR1 is SEHNR, CDR2 FQNEAQ, per germline (reference sequence). CDR3 amino acids: CASSFQDNYGYTF. The CDR3 bases are TGTGCCAGCAGCTTTCAAGACAACTATGGCTACACCTTC.

This rearrangement joins TRBV5-1 to TRBJ1-3, with a possible D match to TRBD1 (5 bases). The length of the CDR3 is 16 residues. The germline V gene has CDR1 SGHRS and CDR2 YFSETQ. V was clipped by 0 bases and J by 0 bases, with 10 bases between them. The CDR3 sequence is CASSLEYRSSGNTIYF. The DNA of the CDR3 is TGCGCCAGCAGCTTGGAGTACAGGAGCTCTGGAAACACCATATATTTT.

The chain links TRBV5-1 to TRBJ1-1, with D maybe TRBD1 (5 bases). Trimming took off 5 bases at V and 0 bases at J, with 11 bases between the two ends. There are 14 residues in the CDR3. The V gene's germline CDR1 is SGHRS and CDR2 YFSETQ. The DNA of the CDR3 is TGCGCCAGCAGTGAGACAGCCATGAACACTGAAGCTTTCTTT. This gives the protein CASSETAMNTEAFF.

The CDR3 loop reads CASSSQTSGDPYEQYF. CDR3 coding DNA: TGCGCCAGCAGCTCGCAAACCTCAGGGGACCCCTACGAGCAGTACTTC. The gene calls are TRBV5-1 and TRBJ2-7, with TRBD1 as a possible D gene (6 bases). The CDR3 is 16 residues long. The V end lost 3 bases, the J end lost 2 bases, and 18 bases lay between the germline ends. Germline lookup yields CDR1 SGHRS and CDR2 YFSETQ.

The chain uses TRBV27 and TRBJ2-7; possibly TRBD1 for D (5 bases). This CDR3 is 12 amino acids long. V lost 6 bases and J 3 bases, leaving 9 bases between the germline ends. CDR1 MNHEY and CDR2 SMNVEV come from the germline V gene (reference sequence). CDR3 sequence (DNA): TGTGCCAGCAGAACAGGAATCTACGAGCAGTACTTC. It codes for CASRTGIYEQYF.

This clone was picked up a small number of times. The chain recombines TRBV7-3 with TRBJ2-2, with D possibly TRBD2 on 5 matching bases. Germline assignment: CDR1 SGHTA and CDR2 FQGTGA. V gave up 5 bases and J gave up 2 bases, with 12 bases separating them. The CDR3 runs 15 residues. CDR3 protein: CASSPRAVNTGELFF. CDR3 coding DNA: TGTGCCAGCAGCCCTAGAGCGGTTAACACCGGGGAGCTGTTTTTT.

The chain links TRBV13 to TRBJ2-7, with TRBD1 identical over 11 bases. The CDR3 runs 15 residues. Germline loops: CDR1 PRHDT, CDR2 FYEKMQ (reference sequence). J was trimmed by 2 bases and V by 4 bases; bases with no gene match: 4. The CDR3 DNA reads TGTGCCAGCAGCTCCGAGGGACAGGGGGCCTACGAGCAGTACTTC. Encoded protein: CASSSEGQGAYEQYF. The full variable domain, completed using reference TRBV13 and TRBJ2-7, is AAGVIQSPRHLIKEKRETATLKCYPIPRHDTVYWYQQGPGQDPQFLISFYEKMQSDKGSIPDRFSAQQFSDYHSELNMSSLELGDSALYFCASSSEGQGAYEQYFGPGTRLTVT.

This rearrangement joins TRBV10-3 to TRBJ2-1; tentative D call: TRBD2 (5 bases). Germline CDR1 is ENHRY and CDR2 is SYGVKD. The V end was cut by 3 bases, the J end by 10 bases, with 16 bases between. The CDR3 has 14 amino acids. This CDR3 reads CAISDRSSSWEQFF. In DNA form, the CDR3 reads TGTGCCATCAGTGATAGGTCTAGCTCTTGGGAGCAGTTCTTC.

The rearrangement links TRBV28 to TRBJ2-7; D unresolved. Germline CDR1 reads MDHEN; CDR2 reads SYDVKM. The length of the CDR3 is 12 residues. The germline V and J ends were trimmed by 3 bases and 3 bases, with 6 bases remaining between them. The CDR3 DNA sequence: TGTGCCAGCAGTTTCGCAGACTACGAGCAGTACTTC. Protein sequence: CASSFADYEQYF.

The chain combines TRBV10-1 with TRBJ1-1; TRBD1 matches 8 bases. The CDR3 covers 14 residues. The germline gives CDR1 WNHNN, CDR2 SYGVQD (reference sequence). The V segment lost 10 bases and the J segment 1 base; nucleotides outside the gene matches: 8. CDR3 nucleotides: TGCGCCACTACCAGGGGGCGAGGGAACACTGAAGCTTTCTTT. Translating it yields CATTRGRGNTEAFF.

The chain carries TRBV29-1 and TRBJ2-7, with D tentatively TRBD2 (5 bases). Trimming cost V 3 bases and J 4 bases, with 7 bases left between them. Germline loops: CDR1 SQVTM, CDR2 ANQGSEA. This CDR3 contains 11 residues. The CDR3 spells CSVDEGYEQYF. In DNA, the CDR3 is TGCAGCGTTGACGAGGGATACGAGCAGTACTTC.

The J gene is TRBJ2-5, the V gene TRBV6-1; the match to TRBD1 covers 8 bases. CDR1 and CDR2 (germline): MNHNS, SASEGT. CDR3 size: 13 residues. V trimming: 6 bases; J trimming: 1 base; junction bases outside the gene matches: 1. In nucleotides, the CDR3 is TGTGCCAGCAGGGACAGGGCCCAAGAGACCCAGTACTTC. This encodes CASRDRAQETQYF.

The chain couples TRBV7-9 to TRBJ1-4, with 7 bases identical to TRBD1. CDR1 is SEHNR, CDR2 FQNEAQ, per germline (reference sequence). With V trimmed by 5 bases and J by 8 bases, 5 bases remained unmatched. The CDR3 sequence is 13 residues long. The CDR3 is CASSALTGEKLFF. The DNA for the CDR3 is TGTGCCAGCAGCGCACTGACAGGGGAAAAACTGTTTTTT.

This chain connects TRBV5-6 to TRBJ2-3; tentative D call: TRBD1 (5 bases). The CDR3 loop spans 15 amino acids. Trimming took 0 bases from V and 4 from J, leaving 12 bases between them. Germline values: CDR1 SGHDT, CDR2 YYEEEE. As DNA, the CDR3 is TGTGCCAGCAGCTTGGTAACAGGCTCGGCAGATACGCAGTATTTT. It codes for CASSLVTGSADTQYF. Filled out from reference TRBV5-6 and TRBJ2-3, the complete variable domain reads DAGVTQSPTHLIKTRGQQVTLRCSPKSGHDTVSWYQQALGQGPQFIFQYYEEEERQRGNFPDRFSGHQFPNYSSELNVNALLLGDSALYLCASSLVTGSADTQYFGPGTRLTVL.

This clone was counted between two and nine times. The chain links TRBV27 to TRBJ2-1, with a tentative D call TRBD2 (6 bases). This CDR3 comprises 14 residues. Germline CDR1 and CDR2: MNHEY and SMNVEV (reference sequence). Between the trimmed V and J ends, which lost 2 bases and 3 bases, there was a span of 8 bases. In DNA, the CDR3 is TGTGCCAGCAGTTTAGGGCGGGGCTACAATGAGCAGTTCTTC. It codes for CASSLGRGYNEQFF.

This clone has just a few counts. The genes are TRBV29-1 and TRBJ2-5; TRBD1 matches 8 bases. V gave up 4 bases and J gave up 10 bases; unmatched junction bases: 2. This CDR3 is built from 10 residues. Germline CDR1 and CDR2: SQVTM and ANQGSEA. The CDR3 DNA sequence: TGCAGCGTTGGACAGGGGAACCAGTACTTC. This codes for CSVGQGNQYF.